These T cell receptor beta chains were read from a single sample in a study of cytomegalovirus exposure and HLA in healthy donors. Using immunoSEQ multiplex PCR, the repertoire was profiled, and TCRdb retains in-frame clones only, with some absent. The data contain 150,000 to 200,000 clones, roughly 82% of them singletons. Sequenced: PBMCs. These receptors all come from a man between 45 and 60 years old in good health and CMV-seropositive. Both conserved end residues are part of each CDR3.

j_gene | v_gene | CDR3aa
TRBJ1-5 | TRBV2 | CASSERWSYSNQPQHF
TRBJ2-1 | TRBV4-2 | CASSQELANSYNEQFF
TRBJ2-1 | TRBV25-1 | CASSGLLYNEQFF
TRBJ1-2 | TRBV19 | CASSIGEGDGYTF
TRBJ2-5 | TRBV4-2 | CASSQDRAGGPETQYF
TRBJ1-2 | TRBV15 | CATSRAQGLWDGYTF
TRBJ2-2 | TRBV7-2 | CASLPRGTGSIDTGELFF
TRBJ2-1 | TRBV9 | CASSPQASPSYNEQFF
TRBJ1-5 | TRBV11-2 | CASSLDGGPQHF
TRBJ2-2 | TRBV5-1 | CASNAGRGNTGELFF
TRBJ2-5 | TRBV5-1 | CASSPGLAGETQYF
TRBJ1-2 | TRBV9 | CASSVNAQGSGGYTF
TRBJ1-1 | TRBV7-3 | CASSLDGVTEAFF
TRBJ1-1 | TRBV2 | CASSSGGHTEAFF
TRBJ2-5 | TRBV9 | CASSVGTSGTQETQYF
TRBJ2-3 | TRBV5-1 | CASSLSGTSGDTQYF
TRBJ2-3 | TRBV13 | CASSIFTDTQYF
TRBJ2-5 | TRBV2 | CASKGGVGETQYF
TRBJ1-2 | TRBV7-9 | CASSLSPGQVANYGYTF
TRBJ2-2 | TRBV7-9 | CASSSPGSSTRNTGELFF
TRBJ1-2 | TRBV6-5 | CASSLGQGFNYGYTF
TRBJ2-2 | TRBV19 | CASSSPGLQTGELFF
TRBJ1-6 | TRBV18 | CASSRDTTQPLHF
TRBJ1-1 | TRBV6-6 | CASSYYDRVTEAFF
TRBJ1-2 | TRBV9 | CASSVETGVPKLNYGYTF
TRBJ2-3 | TRBV6-5 | CASSPLVGEGTQYF
TRBJ1-1 | TRBV19 | CASSIQGNTEAFF
TRBJ2-3 | TRBV5-6 | CASSRTGNTDTQYF
TRBJ2-1 | TRBV19 | CASSIAGLAGDEQFF
TRBJ1-1 | TRBV4-2 | CASSQDRGQGATEAFF
TRBJ1-5 | TRBV7-6 | CASSLSSNQPQHF
TRBJ2-1 | TRBV30 | CAWTARGRTDEQFF
TRBJ1-3 | TRBV6-1 | CASSVAPLNTIYF
TRBJ1-4 | TRBV5-1 | CASSLGTRTNEKLFF
TRBJ2-1 | TRBV14 | CASSQSGFSDEQFF
TRBJ1-4 | TRBV30 | CAWSMDRTNEKLFF
TRBJ2-5 | TRBV9 | CASSHPGASGSQETQYF
TRBJ2-5 | TRBV14 | CASSAGLAKAETQYF
TRBJ1-2 | TRBV6-5 | CASSYSIGYKSYTF
TRBJ1-1 | TRBV6-6 | CASSPGGGTEAFF
TRBJ1-2 | TRBV27 | CASSPRPWDSYYGYTF
TRBJ1-3 | TRBV5-5 | CASSHRDAQRNTIYF
TRBJ2-3 | TRBV10-3 | CATSSGTADLDTQYF
TRBJ2-3 | TRBV29-1 | CSVGTVKDTQYF
TRBJ2-7 | TRBV7-9 | CASSLAQGGQYF
TRBJ2-3 | TRBV10-3 | CAISEGVDTQYF
TRBJ1-1 | TRBV25-1 | CASSPWSSEAFF
TRBJ1-5 | TRBV4-1 | CASSPGGGNQPQHF
TRBJ1-2 | TRBV2 | CASSRGAGTSWTF
TRBJ2-6 | TRBV19 | CASSTRTGGLSGANVPTF
TRBJ1-1 | TRBV7-9 | CASSRQDTEAFF
TRBJ1-1 | TRBV27 | CASRRNRDTKSGQAFF
TRBJ1-3 | TRBV19 | CASSRTTGTGSRNTIYF
TRBJ2-1 | TRBV5-4 | CASSPTSGSRWNEQFF